This T cell receptor (beta chain) appears in the sequencing data of a study of naive and memory T cell subsets. The V gene's germline CDR1 is SGHRS and CDR2 YFSETQ. With 4 bases clipped from V and 7 bases from J, the junction kept 20 bases outside the gene matches. The CDR3 contains 20 residues. The beta constant-region primer was an equimolar mix of two oligonucleotides covering TRBC1 and TRBC2. A 12-nucleotide UMI and the SP2 primer were added to the cDNA 3' end by oligonucleotide ligation. TCRdb re-derived calls from the UMI-ligation and nested PCR reads in MiXCR, one entry per CDR3 protein. The sample has about 85,000 distinct CDR3 sequences, roughly 13% seen once; the top ten hold around 0.9%. From the second PCR step, alpha and beta chains were amplified apart.

The chain is built from TRBV5-1 and TRBJ2-1; the match to TRBD2 covers 13 bases. Sequencing was performed on central memory CD4+ T cells from blood. This TCR came from a human donor in good health. CDR3 protein: CASSTPISRVGTSGINEQFF. The CDR3 DNA follows: TGCGCCAGCAGCACCCCCATCAGTCGGGTAGGGACTAGCGGGATAAATGAGCAGTTCTTC.